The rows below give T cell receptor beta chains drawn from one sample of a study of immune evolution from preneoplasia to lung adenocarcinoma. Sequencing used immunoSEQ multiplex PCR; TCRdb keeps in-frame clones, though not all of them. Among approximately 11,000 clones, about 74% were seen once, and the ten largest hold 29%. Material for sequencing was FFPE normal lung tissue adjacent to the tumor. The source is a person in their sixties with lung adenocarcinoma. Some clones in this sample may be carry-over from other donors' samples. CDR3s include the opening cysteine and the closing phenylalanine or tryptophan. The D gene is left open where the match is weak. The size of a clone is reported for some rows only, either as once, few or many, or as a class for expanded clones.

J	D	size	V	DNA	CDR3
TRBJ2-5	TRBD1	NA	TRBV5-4	TGTGCCAGCATGGGGACAGGGCTGCAGACCCAGTACTTC	CASMGTGLQTQYF
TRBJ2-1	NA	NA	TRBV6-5	TGTGCCAGCAGCAGAGGCAGGGTCCTCTACAATGAGCAGTTCTTC	CASSRGRVLYNEQFF
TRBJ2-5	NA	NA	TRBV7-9	TGTGCCAGCAGCTTAGGCGGGACGTACCAAGAGACCCAGTACTTC	CASSLGGTYQETQYF
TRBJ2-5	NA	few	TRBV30	TGTGCCTGTATAAGCGGGCAAGAGACCCAGTACTTC	CACISGQETQYF
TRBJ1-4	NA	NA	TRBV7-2	TGTGCCAGCAGCTCACAGGGAATAGGTGAAAAACTGTTTTTT	CASSSQGIGEKLFF
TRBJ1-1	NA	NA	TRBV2	TGTGCCATCGGACAACTAAACACTGAAGCTTTCTTT	CAIGQLNTEAFF
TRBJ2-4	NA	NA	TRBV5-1	TGCGCCAGCAGCTATGGACAGAATTCACCCATTCAGTACTTC	CASSYGQNSPIQYF
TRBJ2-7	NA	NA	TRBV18	TGTGCCAGCTCACCCCCCGGACGATCCTACGAGCAGTACTTC	CASSPPGRSYEQYF
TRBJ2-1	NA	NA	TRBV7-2	TGTGCCAGCAGACAAGACTACTCCTACAATGAGCAGTTCTTC	CASRQDYSYNEQFF
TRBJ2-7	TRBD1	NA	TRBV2	TGTGCCAGCAGGCCCGGGACAGGCCAATACGAGCAGTACTTC	CASRPGTGQYEQYF
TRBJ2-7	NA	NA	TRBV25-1	TGTGCCAGCAGTGGACCTCCCTTGAGGGGCTACGAGCAGTACTTC	CASSGPPLRGYEQYF
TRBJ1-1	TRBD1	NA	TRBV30	TGTGCCTGGAGTGGACAGGGCTACACTGAAGCTTTCTTT	CAWSGQGYTEAFF
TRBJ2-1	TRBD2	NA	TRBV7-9	TGTGCCAGCAGCCCCATGGGGGTTTTAGCGGGGCAGTTCTTC	CASSPMGVLAGQFF
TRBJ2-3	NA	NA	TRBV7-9	TGTGCCAGCAGCTTACTAGCAGATACGCAGTATTTT	CASSLLADTQYF
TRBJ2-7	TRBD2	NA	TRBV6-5	TGTGCCAGCAGTCTAGCGGGAGGGACGGACTACGAGCAGTACTTC	CASSLAGGTDYEQYF
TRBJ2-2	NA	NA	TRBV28	TGTGCCAGCAGCAGGGGCGCTGCAGGGGGGGTTTCCGGGGAGCTGTTTTTT	CASSRGAAGGVSGELFF
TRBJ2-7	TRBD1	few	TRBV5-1	TGCGCCAGCAGCTTGGCCCAGGGGGCGTCCTACGAGCAGTACTTC	CASSLAQGASYEQYF
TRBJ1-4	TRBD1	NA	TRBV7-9	TGTGCCAGCAGCGGACAGGGTTTATCTAATGAAAAACTGTTTTTT	CASSGQGLSNEKLFF
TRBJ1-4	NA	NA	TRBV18	TGTGCCAGCTCCCCACCGGGGCAGGGCGGTGAAAAACTGTTTTTT	CASSPPGQGGEKLFF
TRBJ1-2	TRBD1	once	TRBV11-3	TGTGCCAGCAGCTTAGAAAGGACAGGGGGCGACTATGGCTACACCTTC	CASSLERTGGDYGYTF
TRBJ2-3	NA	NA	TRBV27	TGTGCCAGCAGCCGGACCCGCACCGGGCCGATTTTT	CASSRTRTGPIF
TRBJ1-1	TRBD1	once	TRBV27	TGTGCCAGCAGTGCGAACAGGGGGCGTAGGACTGAAGCTTTCTTT	CASSANRGRRTEAFF
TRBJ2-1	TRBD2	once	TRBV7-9	TGTGCCAGCAGCCCCTGGGGAGCGGGGAGCTCCTACAATGAGCAGTTCTTC	CASSPWGAGSSYNEQFF
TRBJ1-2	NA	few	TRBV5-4	TGTGCCAGCAGCTTGGATATATCGGGGAATCGCTACACCTTC	CASSLDISGNRYTF
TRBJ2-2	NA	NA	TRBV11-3	TGTGCCAGCAGCCAGAGTGGGATTTGGGGGGCCGCCCACGGAACCGGGGAGCTGTTTTTT	CASSQSGIWGAAHGTGELFF
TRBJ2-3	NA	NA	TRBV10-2	TGCGCCAGCAGTGACATTAGGGATACGCAGTATTTT	CASSDIRDTQYF
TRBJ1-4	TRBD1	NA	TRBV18	TGTGCCAGCTCACCACGGACAGGGTCTAATGAAAAACTGTTTTTT	CASSPRTGSNEKLFF
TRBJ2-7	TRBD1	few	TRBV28	TGTGCCAGCAGTCCGGGACAGTCCTACGAGCAGTACTTC	CASSPGQSYEQYF
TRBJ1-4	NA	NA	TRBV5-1	TGCGCCAGCAGCTATGGGGCTAATGAAAAACTGTTTTTT	CASSYGANEKLFF
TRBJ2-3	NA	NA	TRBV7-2	TGTGCCAGCAGCTTTAATATGGCAGATACGCAGTATTTT	CASSFNMADTQYF
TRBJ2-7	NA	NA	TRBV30	TGTGCCTGGAGTGGAGCACGCGGAACCAGGGTCTACGAGCAGTACTTC	CAWSGARGTRVYEQYF
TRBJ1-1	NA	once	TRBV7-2	TGTGCCAGCAGCTTCCGACAGAACACTGAAGCTTTCTTT	CASSFRQNTEAFF
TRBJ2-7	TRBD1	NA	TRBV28	TGTGCCAGCAGACTCAGGGGGTCTACGTACGAGCAGTACTTC	CASRLRGSTYEQYF
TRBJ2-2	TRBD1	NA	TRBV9	TGTGCCAGCAGCGTCGGGGACAGGGCAGCCGGGGAGCTGTTTTTT	CASSVGDRAAGELFF
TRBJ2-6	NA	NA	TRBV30	TGTGCCTGGAGACCTACGGTCTACGGGGCCAACGTCCTGACTTTC	CAWRPTVYGANVLTF
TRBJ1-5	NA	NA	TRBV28	TGTGCCAGCAACCAAGGGGGTGGCAATCAGCCCCAGCATTTT	CASNQGGGNQPQHF
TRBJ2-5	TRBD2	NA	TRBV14	TGTGCCAGCAGCCAAGGCTCTGGGACTAGCGGCTTGGGGACCCAGTACTTC	CASSQGSGTSGLGTQYF
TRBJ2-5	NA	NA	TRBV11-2	TGTGCCAGCAGCTTTGCGGGATCCCCCCAAGAGACCCAGTACTTC	CASSFAGSPQETQYF
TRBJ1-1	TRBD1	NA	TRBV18	TGTGCCAGCTCATCAGGACAGGGCCTGAACACTGAAGCTTTCTTT	CASSSGQGLNTEAFF
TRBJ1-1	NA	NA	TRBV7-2	TGTGCCACCAACCAACAGATGAACACTGAAGCTTTCTTT	CATNQQMNTEAFF
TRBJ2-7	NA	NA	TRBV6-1	TGTGCCAGCCGACGGGACCGCCCCTACGAGCAGTACTTC	CASRRDRPYEQYF
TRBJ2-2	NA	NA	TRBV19	TGTGCCAGTAGTATGGACTCCTCCGGGGAGCTGTTTTTT	CASSMDSSGELFF
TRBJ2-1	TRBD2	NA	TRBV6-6	TGTGCCAGCAGTTATCGAACTAGCGGTTACAATGAGCAGTTCTTC	CASSYRTSGYNEQFF
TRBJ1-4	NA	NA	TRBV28	TGTGCCAGCAGTTTAAGTGAAGGGGGACCGCTGTTTTTT	CASSLSEGGPLFF
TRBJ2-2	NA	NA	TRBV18	TGTGCCAGCTCCCGGGTGACGGGTTACGGGACCGGGGAGCTGTTTTTT	CASSRVTGYGTGELFF
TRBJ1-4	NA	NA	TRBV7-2	TGTGCCAGCAGCTTAGCCCCAGGGACTAATGAAAAACTGTTTTTT	CASSLAPGTNEKLFF
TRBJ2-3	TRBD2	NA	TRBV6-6	TGTGCCAGCAGCAAACTAGCGAACACAGATACGCAGTATTTT	CASSKLANTDTQYF
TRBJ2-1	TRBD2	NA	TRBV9	TGTGCCAGCAGCGCTTCGGGGGGACCCCGACAGTTCTTC	CASSASGGPRQFF
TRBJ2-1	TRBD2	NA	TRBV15	TGTGCCACCAGCAGAGATTTTGACGTCGCGGGAGGGCCGGTTGAGCAGTTCTTC	CATSRDFDVAGGPVEQFF
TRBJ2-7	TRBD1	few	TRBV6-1	TGTGCCAGCAGTGAAGGGACAGGGGGCTACGAGCAGTACTTC	CASSEGTGGYEQYF